A selection of T cell receptor beta chains follows, all from one sample in a study of post-analysis software for immune sequencing data. Each CDR3 protein is one row after TCRdb ran MiXCR on the PCR reads. The table records some 240,000 distinct CDR3 sequences, 35% to 40% of them present only once. What was sequenced was blood. These receptors came from a girl aged 10 to 17 with multiple sclerosis. CDR3s include the opening cysteine and the closing phenylalanine or tryptophan. The D gene is left open where the match is weak. Size is omitted from some rows. Given values are once, few, many or a class for expanded clones.

D gene | J gene | clone size | V gene | CDR3 protein
. | TRBJ2-3 | many | TRBV9 | CASSFRTSPGSDTQYF
. | TRBJ1-6 | many | TRBV28 | CASSQPTPEILHF
TRBD1 | TRBJ1-1 | . | TRBV5-6 | CASMLWTGLSEAFF
TRBD2 | TRBJ2-1 | many | TRBV20-1 | CSASRASGSYNEQFF
. | TRBJ2-1 | few | TRBV30 | CAWSVPSNEQFF
TRBD1 | TRBJ1-1 | many | TRBV12-3/TRBV12-4 | CATRQGKGTEAFF
. | TRBJ2-7 | few | TRBV7-2 | CASSLIYEQYF
. | TRBJ2-6 | few | TRBV6-2/TRBV6-3 | CASSYPQTPGANVLTF
. | TRBJ2-4 | many | TRBV12-3/TRBV12-4 | CASSLGTGIAKNIQYF
. | TRBJ1-5 | many | TRBV24-1 | CATSDPSGPMGTQHF
. | TRBJ2-5 | . | TRBV5-1 | CASSLAVNRATETQYF
. | TRBJ1-2 | . | TRBV6-1 | CASSQTGQLYGYTF
. | TRBJ1-5 | few | TRBV12-3/TRBV12-4 | CASSYRARNQPQHF
TRBD1 | TRBJ1-2 | . | TRBV6-1 | CASSDGRGGNYGYTF
. | TRBJ2-1 | . | TRBV7-6 | CASSLGLALYNEQFF
TRBD2 | TRBJ2-1 | many | TRBV12-3/TRBV12-4 | CASSSSGTYNEQFF
. | TRBJ1-1 | many | TRBV29-1 | CSVSLQGTNTEAFF
TRBD2 | TRBJ2-1 | many | TRBV7-9 | CASRHPGLAGGGEQFF
. | TRBJ1-5 | . | TRBV18 | CASSGREGRIQPQHF
. | TRBJ2-5 | many | TRBV28 | CASSLGRLETQYF
TRBD2 | TRBJ2-1 | . | TRBV20-1 | CSAFTSGSYNEQFF
. | TRBJ1-5 | . | TRBV7-8 | CASSLETANNQPQHF
TRBD1 | TRBJ1-1 | few | TRBV28 | CASNLQGQGAGPTEAFF
. | TRBJ2-5 | . | TRBV7-9 | CAGEGGETQYF
. | TRBJ2-7 | . | TRBV5-1 | CASSLEFGSSYEQYF
. | TRBJ2-3 | . | TRBV10-3 | CAISDERGTDTQYF
TRBD1 | TRBJ2-3 | many | TRBV11-2 | CASLTGEADTQYF
TRBD2 | TRBJ2-1 | many | TRBV12-3/TRBV12-4 | CASSFSAGGPVYNEQFF
. | TRBJ2-5 | few | TRBV28 | CASSPSPGRETQYF
. | TRBJ2-4 | . | TRBV18 | CASSPGIRGSKNIQYF
. | TRBJ1-1 | many | TRBV20-1 | CSARDQSLTQEAFF
. | TRBJ1-2 | many | TRBV7-2 | CASSLEGGLTNYGYTF
TRBD1 | TRBJ1-2 | . | TRBV7-2 | CASSLGGGQGKGGYTF